This entry describes one T cell receptor beta chain. Other nucleotide sequences from this sample produce the same CDR3. Trimming removed 3 bases from V and 1 base from J, with 10 bases in between. Germline assignment: CDR1 MNHEY and CDR2 SVGEGT. The CDR3 runs 15 residues. Study processing details: Scientists estimated how many nucleated cells there were by amplifying reference gene primers. Profiled with immunoSEQ multiplex PCR; TCRdb holds only in-frame clones, not every one. V and J calls and clone size come straight from that table; D and trimming were deduced from the DNA. The sample yields 200,000 to 250,000 clones, around 88% seen once. The data stem from a study of blood T cell repertoires in COVID-19.

The TCR sequence derives from an elderly man with acute or convalescent COVID-19. The chain is built from TRBV6-2 or TRBV6-3 and TRBJ2-1, with D possibly matching TRBD2 (5 bases). The sample was peripheral blood. The CDR3 DNA sequence: TGTGCCAGCAGTTATACTAGTGGGTCCTACAATGAGCAGTTCTTC. It yields the protein CASSYTSGSYNEQFF.